This T cell receptor beta chain was retrieved from a study of blood T cell repertoires in COVID-19. Sample share makes this clone medium-sized. V lost 1 base and J 1 base, leaving 8 bases between the germline ends. The CDR3 has 15 amino acids. Germline V gene lookup returns CDR1 SGHVS and CDR2 FQNEAQ. Using immunoSEQ multiplex PCR, the repertoire was profiled, and TCRdb retains in-frame clones only, with some absent. The sample includes approximately 220,000 clones, 82% seen only once; the top ten take 4.7%. Sequencing input: peripheral blood. The chain combines TRBV7-8 with TRBJ1-5, with D hard to call. The TCR sequence derives from a woman aged 70-85 years with acute or convalescent COVID-19. CDR3 sequence (DNA): TGTGCCAGCAGCTTAGGTGGCAAAAGCAATCAGCCCCAGCATTTT. Protein sequence: CASSLGGKSNQPQHF.